These 8 T cell receptor beta chains were sequenced from one sample in a study of OX40 agonist ivuxolimab in advanced cancers. Sequenced by immunoSEQ multiplex PCR; TCRdb stores in-frame clones only, minus some. The data hold approximately 39,000 clones, with 70% to 85% observed a single time. The starting material was CD4+ or CD8+ T cells sorted from blood, obtained in a trial of the OX40 agonist ivuxolimab. The origin of the receptors is an adult with an advanced solid tumor such as melanoma, head and neck, liver or kidney cancer.

With respect to this clone: This CDR3 is also generated by other DNA sequences in the sample. The rearrangement uses TRBV10-3 and TRBJ1-1; no reliable D call. There are 13 residues in the CDR3. V lost 7 bases, J lost 1 base, and 10 bases lay in between. From germline, CDR1 is ENHRY and CDR2 SYGVKD. DNA of the CDR3: TGTGCCATCACTCCGCTAACGAACACTGAAGCTTTCTTT. This encodes CAITPLTNTEAFF.

CDR3 DNA: TGTGCCAGCAGTGGACTAGCGGGGGGGCGGTCCAATGAGCAGTTCTTC. Amino acid sequence: CASSGLAGGRSNEQFF. The gene calls are TRBV6-1 and TRBJ2-1; 14 bases map to TRBD2. This CDR3 spans 16 amino acids. V shed 4 bases, J shed 6 bases, and the junction held 5 bases outside the gene matches. The germline CDR1 and CDR2 sequences are MNHNS and SASEGT.

The chain links TRBV15 to TRBJ2-1; TRBD2 matches 8 bases. V trimming: 0 bases; J trimming: 3 bases; junction bases outside the gene matches: 4. Germline V CDR1 and CDR2: LNHNV, YYDKDF (reference sequence). This CDR3 comprises 16 residues. DNA for the CDR3: TGTGCCACCAGCAGAGATGGTGCGGGGGGCTACAATGAGCAGTTCTTC. It encodes CATSRDGAGGYNEQFF.

By frequency in the sample, this clone is medium-sized. CDR3 amino acids: CASSLWGQGIFNYGYTF. The CDR3 DNA sequence: TGTGCCAGCAGCTTATGGGGACAGGGAATCTTTAACTATGGCTACACCTTC. The V call is TRBV7-8, the J call TRBJ1-2; 9 bases agree with TRBD1. The CDR3 totals 17 residues. Germline CDR1 and CDR2: SGHVS and FQNEAQ. With 2 bases clipped from V and 1 base from J, the junction kept 8 bases outside the gene matches.

This chain connects TRBV11-2 to TRBJ2-1; 7 bases fit TRBD2. Germline-derived CDR1 and CDR2 are SGHAT and FQNNGV. The CDR3 is 16 residues long. Trimming took 5 bases from V and 2 from J; bases not matched to a gene: 9. CDR3 nucleotide sequence: TGTGCCAGCAGCCCCACACGGGGAGGGGCCTACAATGAGCAGTTCTTC. Its protein product is CASSPTRGGAYNEQFF. The full variable domain, its missing parts supplied by reference TRBV11-2 and TRBJ2-1, is EAGVAQSPRYKIIEKRQSVAFWCNPISGHATLYWYQQILGQGPKLLIQFQNNGVVDDSQLPKDRFSAERLKGVDSTLKIQPAKLEDSAVYLCASSPTRGGAYNEQFFGPGTRLTVL.

This sequence joins TRBV11-2 and TRBJ1-2; 10 bases fit TRBD1. Germline loops: CDR1 SGHAT, CDR2 FQNNGV. The CDR3 extends over 18 amino acids. With V trimmed by 5 bases and J by 8 bases, 20 bases remained unmatched. Here the CDR3 reads CASSTPLRLTGTGVGYTF. For the CDR3, the DNA is TGTGCCAGCAGCACCCCCCTGAGGTTGACCGGGACAGGGGTCGGCTACACCTTC. The complete variable domain, with remaining parts taken from reference TRBV11-2 and TRBJ1-2, reads EAGVAQSPRYKIIEKRQSVAFWCNPISGHATLYWYQQILGQGPKLLIQFQNNGVVDDSQLPKDRFSAERLKGVDSTLKIQPAKLEDSAVYLCASSTPLRLTGTGVGYTFGSGTRLTVV.

The genes are TRBV5-1 and TRBJ1-1; D is ambiguous. CDR3 length: 13 amino acids. Per the germline V gene, CDR1 is SGHRS and CDR2 is YFSETQ. Trimming pared 4 bases from V and 2 bases from J, leaving 9 bases between. CDR3 DNA sequence: TGCGCCAGCAGCAACCAGCTTAACACTGAAGCTTTCTTT. This encodes CASSNQLNTEAFF.

This chain connects TRBV6-1 to TRBJ1-6; D ambiguous. V lost 10 bases, J lost 9 bases, and 19 bases lay in between. The CDR3 loop spans 14 amino acids. The germline gives CDR1 MNHNS, CDR2 SASEGT. The CDR3: CATRPPASLSPLHF. The CDR3 bases are TGTGCCACCCGTCCCCCGGCATCCCTTTCACCCCTCCACTTT.